This TCR beta chain stems from a study of cytomegalovirus exposure and HLA in healthy donors. Method: immunoSEQ multiplex PCR; TCRdb's copy keeps in-frame clones and lacks some. The sample yields about 98,000 clones, about 90% seen once. A remark on this clone: Its antigen is unidentified.

The CDR3 length is 14 residues. Trimming removed 5 bases at V and 4 bases at J, with 14 bases between. Germline CDR1 and CDR2: MNHEY and SMNVEV (reference sequence). Whole-study findings and limits: Three chains tied to CMV proved CMV antigen-specific in vitro. Reportedly, cytomegalovirus status was diagnosed with high sensitivity and specificity. The authors listed 164 TCR beta chains as cytomegalovirus-associated.

The J gene is TRBJ1-1, the V gene TRBV27; perhaps TRBD1 as D (5 bases). Sequencing was performed on PBMCs. The TCR was taken from a man younger than 30 in good health and CMV-seropositive. Here the CDR3 reads CASSPILGVTEAFF. The CDR3 DNA follows: TGTGCCAGCAGTCCAATTCTAGGGGTCACTGAAGCTTTCTTT.